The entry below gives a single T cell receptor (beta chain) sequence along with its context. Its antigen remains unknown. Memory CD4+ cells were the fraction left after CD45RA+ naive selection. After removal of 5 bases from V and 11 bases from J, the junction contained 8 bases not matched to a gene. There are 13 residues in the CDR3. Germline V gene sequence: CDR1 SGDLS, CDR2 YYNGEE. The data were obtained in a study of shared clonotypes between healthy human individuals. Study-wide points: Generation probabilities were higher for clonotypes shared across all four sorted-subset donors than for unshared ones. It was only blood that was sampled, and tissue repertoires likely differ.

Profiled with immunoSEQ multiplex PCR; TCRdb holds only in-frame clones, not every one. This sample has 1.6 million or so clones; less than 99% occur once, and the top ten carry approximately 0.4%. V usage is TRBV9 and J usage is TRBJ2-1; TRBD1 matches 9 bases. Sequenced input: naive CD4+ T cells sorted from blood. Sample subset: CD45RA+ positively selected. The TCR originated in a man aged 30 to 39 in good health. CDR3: CASSNRGTGKQFF. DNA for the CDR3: TGTGCCAGCAGTAACAGAGGGACAGGGAAGCAGTTCTTC.